The TCR beta chain described here comes from a study of blood T cells in healthy people across ages. V lost 5 bases, J lost 4 bases, and 10 bases lay in between. CDR3 size: 13 residues. The V gene's germline CDR1 is SEHNR and CDR2 FQNEAQ (reference sequence). With respect to this clonotype: What it binds is unknown.

Findings and limits, study-wide: Measured against age, TCR beta diversity per million T cells decreased in a roughly linear manner. The study lacked donor CMV status, which possibly confounded expanded clonotype changes.

With a J-beta primer mix and a sample-barcoded 5' primer, a second PCR ran about 6 to 11 cycles. One entry per CDR3 protein results from TCRdb running MiXCR on the 5' RACE reads. The profile shows about 940,000 distinct CDR3 sequences, roughly 48% of them singletons. The receptor's source is a man aged 30 to 45 in good health. This chain uses TRBV7-9 with TRBJ2-3; D is unresolved. Input material: blood. The CDR3 loop is CASSPVSPDTQYF. The DNA for the CDR3 is TGTGCCAGCAGCCCCGTTAGTCCAGATACGCAGTATTTT.